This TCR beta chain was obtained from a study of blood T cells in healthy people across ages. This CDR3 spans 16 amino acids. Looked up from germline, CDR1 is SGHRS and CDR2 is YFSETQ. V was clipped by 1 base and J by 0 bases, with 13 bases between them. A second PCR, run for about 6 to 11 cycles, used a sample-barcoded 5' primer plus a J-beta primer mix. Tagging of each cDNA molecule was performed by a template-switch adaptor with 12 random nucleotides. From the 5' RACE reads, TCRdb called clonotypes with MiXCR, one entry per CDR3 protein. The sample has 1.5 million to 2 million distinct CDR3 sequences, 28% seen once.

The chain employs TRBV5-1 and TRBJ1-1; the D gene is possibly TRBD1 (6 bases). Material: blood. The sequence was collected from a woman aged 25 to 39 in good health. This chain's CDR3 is CASSLRGPYMNTEAFF. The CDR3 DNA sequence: TGCGCCAGCAGCTTGCGGGGGCCCTATATGAACACTGAAGCTTTCTTT.